Following are 27 T cell receptor beta chains from one sample sequenced in a study of human T cells and chemical hapten exposure. TCRdb analysed the RACE reads with MiXCR anew, one entry per CDR3 protein. The top ten clones hold around 5.8% of a sample with a few hundred thousand distinct CDR3 sequences, around 6% of them seen once. Noted time point: patch test 2, 6 weeks after DPC sensitization. Treatment reported: therapeutic diphenylcyclopropenone sensitization with weekly scalp DPC. Sequenced material: whole blood, taken in connection with sensitization to the hapten diphenylcyclopropenone (DPC). These receptors were collected from a woman aged 18-35 years with alopecia areata. Some clones in this sample may be carry-over from other donors' samples.

J is TRBJ2-3 and V is TRBV7-3, with 7 bases that match TRBD2. CDR3 length: 16 amino acids. J lost 4 bases, V lost 2 bases, and 9 bases had no gene match. Germline V gene data show CDR1 as SGHTA and CDR2 as FQGTGA. The CDR3 DNA reads TGTGCCAGCAGCTTACGACCGGGGGGAGGACCAGATACGCAGTATTTT. Encoded protein: CASSLRPGGGPDTQYF.

The chain has TRBV5-1 and TRBJ2-7, with D possibly being TRBD1 (5 bases). The germline V gene has CDR1 SGHRS and CDR2 YFSETQ. The V and J ends lost 4 bases and 5 bases respectively, with 13 bases between them. CDR3 length: 13 residues. This CDR3 reads CASSTRESHEQYF. CDR3 nucleotides: TGCGCCAGCAGCACCAGGGAATCGCACGAGCAGTACTTC. The variable domain in full, completed from reference TRBV5-1 and TRBJ2-7, reads KAGVTQTPRYLIKTRGQQVTLSCSPISGHRSVSWYQQTPGQGLQFLFEYFSETQRNKGNFPGRFSGRQFSNSRSEMNVSTLELGDSALYLCASSTRESHEQYFGPGTRLTVT.

V gene TRBV20-1 combines with J gene TRBJ2-3; 10 nucleotides line up with TRBD2. This CDR3 comprises 15 residues. The V gene end was trimmed by 5 bases and the J gene end by 3 bases; junction bases not matched to a gene: 8. CDR1 is DFQATT, CDR2 SNEGSKA, per germline (reference sequence). The chain's CDR3 is CSAVERGGLTDTQYF. The CDR3 region has the DNA TGCAGTGCTGTCGAGCGGGGGGGGTTAACAGATACGCAGTATTTT.

This chain links TRBV3-1 with TRBJ2-3; the D gene is possibly TRBD1 (6 bases). The length of the CDR3 is 15 residues. Trimming left V 0 bases short and J 6 bases short, with 13 bases between. The germline CDR1 and CDR2 sequences are LGHDT and YNNKEL (reference sequence). The CDR3 is CASSQDWDNTDTQYF. DNA of the CDR3: TGTGCCAGCAGCCAAGATTGGGACAACACGGATACGCAGTATTTT.

In its sample, this clonotype was seen a few times. The V and J genes are TRBV3-1 and TRBJ1-1; D unresolved. This CDR3 spans 15 amino acids. The germline V gene encodes CDR1 LGHDT and CDR2 YNNKEL (reference sequence). Trimming took 4 bases from V and 1 from J, leaving 13 bases between them. Here the CDR3 DNA reads TGTGCCAGCAGCCCAAGTCTCAATCAGAACACTGAAGCTTTCTTT. Residues: CASSPSLNQNTEAFF.

The sample holds a few counts of this clonotype. The junction does not match germline at one end; this may be a read error. This chain connects TRBV2 to TRBJ2-4, with 11 bases matching TRBD2. Germline CDR1 and CDR2: SNHLY and FYNNEI. The CDR3 is 12 amino acids. CDR3 amino acids: CASSELAGGAFF. The CDR3 DNA reads TGTGCCAGCAGTGAACTAGCGGGGGGCGCCTTCTTC. Together with reference TRBV2 and TRBJ2-4, the CDR3 gives the full variable domain: EPEVTQTPSHQVTQMGQEVILRCVPISNHLYFYWYRQILGQKVEFLVSFYNNEISEKSEIFDDQFSVERPDGSNFTLKIRSTKLEDSAMYFCASSELAGGAFFGAGTRLSVL.

This clonotype has just a few counts. V is TRBV29-1 and J is TRBJ2-7; 7 nucleotides align to TRBD2. The length of the CDR3 is 15 residues. V was clipped by 6 bases and J by 7 bases; unmatched bases: 18. CDR1 and CDR2 (germline): SQVTM, ANQGSEA. The chain's CDR3 is CSVCRGLGDSREQYF. As DNA, the CDR3 is TGCAGCGTCTGCCGAGGACTAGGGGACTCTAGAGAGCAGTACTTC.

The chain employs TRBV2 and TRBJ1-3, with D perhaps matching TRBD1 (5 bases). Trimming removed 10 bases at V and 4 bases at J, with 8 bases between. Germline CDR1 and CDR2: SNHLY and FYNNEI. This CDR3 is built from 11 residues. Here the CDR3 reads CATGRGNTIYF. In nucleotides, the CDR3 is TGTGCCACGGGACGGGGAAACACCATATATTTT.

At least ten counts were recorded for this clonotype. The genes are TRBV12-3 or TRBV12-4 and TRBJ1-6; D ambiguous. The V end was cut by 3 bases, the J end by 10 bases, with 7 bases between. The CDR3 is 12 residues long. The CDR3 spells CASSFSKSPLHF. DNA for the CDR3: TGTGCCAGCAGTTTCAGTAAATCACCCCTCCACTTT.

This clonotype was picked up many times. The chain is built from TRBV12-5 and TRBJ1-1; TRBD1 might be the D (6 bases). The CDR3 consists of 13 residues. Germline-derived CDR1 and CDR2 are LGHNT and FRNRAP. V was pared by 7 bases and J by 3 bases, with 12 bases between. The CDR3 here is CASDEWTDTEAFF. CDR3 sequence (DNA): TGTGCTAGTGACGAATGGACAGACACTGAAGCTTTCTTT.

This chain joins TRBV5-1 and TRBJ1-1, with D perhaps matching TRBD1 (5 bases). Germline V gives CDR1 SGHRS, CDR2 YFSETQ. This CDR3 is 16 amino acids long. V lost 4 bases and J 6 bases, leaving 22 bases between the germline ends. CDR3 loop: CASSPEDGGWGAEAFF. The DNA for the CDR3 is TGCGCCAGCAGCCCGGAGGATGGGGGTTGGGGCGCTGAAGCTTTCTTT.

This rearrangement joins TRBV18 to TRBJ1-4; weak D call: TRBD1 (5 bases). This CDR3 spans 17 amino acids. Germline V lookup: CDR1 KGHSH, CDR2 LQKENI. V was pared by 0 bases and J by 10 bases, with 21 bases between. The CDR3 DNA follows: TGTGCCAGCTCACCACCCCGGGGCACAGGACGCGTCGCAAAACTGTTTTTT. This gives the protein CASSPPRGTGRVAKLFF. The entire variable domain, with the rest obtained from reference TRBV18 and TRBJ1-4, is as follows: NAGVMQNPRHLVRRRGQEARLRCSPMKGHSHVYWYRQLPEEGLKFMVYLQKENIIDESGMPKERFSAEFPKEGPSILRIQQVVRGDSAAYFCASSPPRGTGRVAKLFFGSGTQLSVL.

The chain has TRBV7-9 and TRBJ2-3, with D perhaps matching TRBD1 or TRBD2 (5 bases each). This CDR3 contains 14 residues. Germline V CDR1 and CDR2: SEHNR, FQNEAQ (reference sequence). Between the trimmed V and J ends, which lost 3 bases and 1 base, there was a span of 8 bases. CDR3 sequence (DNA): TGTGCCAGCAGCTTTACGGGGCGCACAGATACGCAGTATTTT. Translation gives CASSFTGRTDTQYF.

The rearrangement joins TRBV27 to TRBJ2-7; TRBD2 might be the D (7 bases). The CDR3 consists of 13 residues. V lost 10 bases, J lost 7 bases, and 20 bases lay in between. The V gene's germline CDR1 is MNHEY and CDR2 SMNVEV (reference sequence). CDR3 loop: CAIKGGGEWEQYF. The CDR3 DNA reads TGTGCCATCAAGGGGGGGGGCGAGTGGGAGCAGTACTTC.

This clonotype was found many times. The rearrangement uses TRBV25-1 and TRBJ1-4; D perhaps matches TRBD1 (5 bases). The CDR3 is 14 residues long. CDR1 and CDR2 from the germline V gene are MGHDK and SYGVNS. Trimming removed 6 bases from V and 0 bases from J, with 8 bases in between. CDR3 region: CASREGATNEKLFF. In nucleotides, the CDR3 is TGTGCCAGCAGGGAAGGGGCAACTAATGAAAAACTGTTTTTT.

The chain couples TRBV7-3 to TRBJ2-2; tentative D call: TRBD1 (7 bases). CDR1 and CDR2 from the germline V gene are SGHTA and FQGTGA. Trimming shortened V by 6 bases and J by 1 base, and 12 bases separated the two germline ends. The CDR3 loop spans 15 amino acids. CDR3 amino acids: CASRGGTVNTGELFF. CDR3 in DNA: TGTGCCAGCAGAGGGGGGACAGTGAACACCGGGGAGCTGTTTTTT.

At least ten counts were recorded for this clonotype. The chain employs TRBV6-6 and TRBJ1-3, with no clear D. CDR1 is MNHNY, CDR2 SVGAGI, per germline (reference sequence). The germline V and J ends were trimmed by 7 bases and 3 bases, with 10 bases remaining between them. This CDR3 has 13 amino acids. CDR3 in amino acids: CASTGLGGNTIYF. Written as DNA, the CDR3 is TGTGCCAGCACCGGATTGGGTGGAAACACCATATATTTT.

In this sample, this clonotype turned up a few times. The CDR3: CASSPEGLAVTDTQYF. CDR3 nucleotide sequence: TGTGCCAGCAGCCCCGAGGGTCTAGCGGTCACAGATACGCAGTATTTT. The chain joins TRBV5-4 to TRBJ2-3; 7 positions agree with TRBD2. Germline CDR1 reads SGHNT; CDR2 reads YYREEE (reference sequence). J gave up 2 bases and V 4 bases, and 10 bases lay outside the gene matches. There are 16 residues in the CDR3.

This clonotype was seen a few times. The J gene is TRBJ2-7, the V gene TRBV7-9; D possibly uses TRBD1 or TRBD2 (6 bases each). There are 13 residues in the CDR3. From germline, CDR1 is SEHNR and CDR2 FQNEAQ (reference sequence). V was trimmed by 5 bases and J by 3 bases, leaving 11 bases between them. DNA of the CDR3: TGTGCCAGCAGCCCTCGGGGGCGCTACGAGCAGTACTTC. Translating gives CASSPRGRYEQYF.

The table lists this clonotype with a few counts. This chain connects TRBV20-1 to TRBJ1-2; D is unclear. V was trimmed by 5 bases and J by 7 bases, leaving 23 bases between them. Per germline, CDR1 DFQATT and CDR2 SNEGSKA (reference sequence). This CDR3 has 15 residues. The CDR3 protein is CSAPSTLLGVVGYTF. Written as DNA, the CDR3 is TGCAGTGCTCCCTCGACTCTCTTGGGCGTGGTTGGCTACACCTTC.

This clonotype was seen many times. This chain uses TRBV20-1 with TRBJ2-1; TRBD2 aligns across 9 bases. The J segment lost 8 bases and the V segment lost 5 bases, leaving 16 bases of the junction unmatched. The CDR3 has 16 amino acids. Germline V gene data show CDR1 as DFQATT and CDR2 as SNEGSKA (reference sequence). The CDR3 region is CSASIGEAGGPDEQFF. For the CDR3, the DNA is TGCAGTGCTTCGATCGGGGAAGCGGGGGGTCCTGATGAGCAGTTCTTC.

This chain uses TRBV20-1 with TRBJ1-5, with D uncertain. Germline V lookup: CDR1 DFQATT, CDR2 SNEGSKA (reference sequence). V shed 2 bases and J shed 3 bases, with 8 bases lying between them. The CDR3 consists of 13 residues. CDR3 protein: CSARLNFNQPQHF. CDR3 coding DNA: TGCAGTGCTAGACTGAACTTCAATCAGCCCCAGCATTTT.

The rearrangement links TRBV6-6 to TRBJ2-3, with TRBD2 matching over 10 bases. Germline values: CDR1 MNHNY, CDR2 SVGAGI (reference sequence). The CDR3 has 17 amino acids. The ends lost 2 bases at V and 4 bases at J; junction bases unmatched: 9. CDR3 nucleotides: TGTGCCAGCAGTTACCATCCTAGCGGGGGACTCGCAGATACGCAGTATTTT. Protein product: CASSYHPSGGLADTQYF.

This sequence joins TRBV7-3 and TRBJ2-3; TRBD2 is a possible D gene (5 bases). Germline CDR1 SGHTA, CDR2 FQGTGA. There are 14 residues in the CDR3. V shed 4 bases and J shed 4 bases, with 12 bases lying between them. In nucleotides, the CDR3 is TGTGCCAGCAGCTCCCAACGGGGTTCAGATACGCAGTATTTT. As protein: CASSSQRGSDTQYF.

This clonotype was detected only a few times. The chain couples TRBV20-1 to TRBJ1-5, with TRBD1 matching over 7 bases. The CDR3 contains 14 residues. Losses at the gene ends were 5 bases for V and 1 base for J; bases not matched to a gene: 5. The germline gives CDR1 DFQATT, CDR2 SNEGSKA (reference sequence). The CDR3, as DNA: TGCAGTGCTCGGACAGGCGGGAGCAATCAGCCCCAGCATTTT. Protein product: CSARTGGSNQPQHF.

CDR3 coding DNA: TGTGCCAGCAGCCGGTTAGAGCGTGGGGCTTCGGATACGCAGTATTTT. Its protein product is CASSRLERGASDTQYF. This chain joins TRBV7-9 and TRBJ2-3; possible D gene TRBD1, 5 bases. The V and J ends lost 5 bases and 6 bases respectively, with 21 bases between them. The CDR3 is made up of 16 amino acids. Per germline, CDR1 SEHNR and CDR2 FQNEAQ (reference sequence).

This clonotype has ten or more counts. The chain has TRBV7-2 and TRBJ1-1, with unresolved D. The length of the CDR3 is 14 residues. Germline loops: CDR1 SGHTA, CDR2 FQGNSA. V was pared by 3 bases and J by 5 bases, with 13 bases between. The CDR3 DNA sequence: TGTGCCAGCAGCTTTTTCGCGGTACAAACTGAAGCTTTCTTT. Translated: CASSFFAVQTEAFF.